Listed here are 23 T cell receptor beta chains from one sample, sequenced in a study of CD8+ T cells in alopecia areata. RNA was extracted and reverse transcribed into cDNA as the sequencing template. Data came from immunoSEQ multiplex PCR; TCRdb stores just in-frame clones and leaves some out. This table has 190,000 or so clones, 58% appearing once. Treatment: oral pan-JAK inhibitor, 5-10 mg twice daily. This sample comprised CD4+ T cells sorted from blood, obtained at week 24, from a patient treated with tofacitinib. These receptor sequences come from a human donor with alopecia areata.

The chain combines TRBV5-6 with TRBJ2-7; D is uncertain. Germline lookup yields CDR1 SGHDT and CDR2 YYEEEE. V was clipped by 1 base and J by 3 bases, with 2 bases between them. The CDR3 runs 11 residues. The CDR3 here is CASSLNYEQYF. CDR3 nucleotides: TGTGCCAGCAGCTTGAACTACGAGCAGTACTTC.

Note on this clone: Other nucleotide sequences from this sample produce the same CDR3. The V and J genes are TRBV9 and TRBJ2-5; D gene ambiguous. The CDR3 contains 13 residues. Germline loops: CDR1 SGDLS, CDR2 YYNGEE. The V end lost 0 bases, the J end lost 2 bases, and 5 bases lay between the germline ends. CDR3 sequence: CASSVGGQETQYF. In DNA, the CDR3 is TGTGCCAGCAGCGTAGGCGGACAAGAGACCCAGTACTTC.

The chain uses TRBV7-3 and TRBJ2-3, with TRBD2 matching 7 bases. From germline, CDR1 is SGHTA and CDR2 FQGTGA. After removal of 3 bases from V and 0 bases from J, the junction contained 3 bases not matched to a gene. The CDR3 loop spans 15 amino acids. CDR3 in amino acids: CASSFTSDSTDTQYF. The DNA for the CDR3 is TGTGCCAGCAGCTTTACTAGCGACAGCACAGATACGCAGTATTTT.

A few counts support this clone. The rearrangement uses TRBV18 and TRBJ2-5, with 7 bases matching TRBD2. The length of the CDR3 is 15 residues. With V trimmed by 1 base and J by 2 bases, 4 bases remained unmatched. Germline loops: CDR1 KGHSH, CDR2 LQKENI. The CDR3 protein is CASSPRGGGQETQYF. Here the CDR3 DNA reads TGTGCCAGCTCACCACGGGGCGGGGGACAAGAGACCCAGTACTTC.

This clone was seen only a few times. The chain couples TRBV20-1 to TRBJ1-1, with D hard to call. Germline V CDR1 and CDR2: DFQATT, SNEGSKA (reference sequence). Trimming took off 2 bases at V and 8 bases at J, with 9 bases between the two ends. The CDR3 loop spans 11 amino acids. CDR3 DNA sequence: TGCAGTGCTAGACAAAAGAGGGAAGCTTTCTTT. Amino acid sequence: CSARQKREAFF.

This chain connects TRBV6-5 to TRBJ1-1; D is ambiguous. Trimming pared 2 bases from V and 8 bases from J, leaving 6 bases between. The CDR3 has 11 residues. Germline values: CDR1 MNHEY, CDR2 SVGAGI. In DNA form, the CDR3 reads TGTGCCAGCAGTTACGGCAGAGAAGCTTTCTTT. This sequence encodes CASSYGREAFF.

This chain links TRBV6-6 with TRBJ1-5; 7 bases map to TRBD1. The trim removed 6 bases at V and 6 bases at J, leaving 11 bases unmatched. Germline CDR1 MNHNY, CDR2 SVGAGI (reference sequence). The CDR3 sequence is 15 residues long. In DNA, the CDR3 is TGTGCCAGCAGATCCAGGGACAGCGGAGCTCAGCCCCAGCATTTT. It yields the protein CASRSRDSGAQPQHF.

This clone was picked up one time. For the CDR3, the DNA is TGTGCCAGCAGGCTGCGGGGGGACACTGAAGCTTTCTTT. Translated: CASRLRGDTEAFF. This chain connects TRBV7-9 to TRBJ1-1; D is perhaps TRBD1 (5 bases). The V end lost 6 bases, the J end lost 3 bases, and 11 bases lay between the germline ends. This CDR3 is 13 amino acids long. Germline CDR1 SEHNR, CDR2 FQNEAQ (reference sequence).

Notes on this clone: Germline is not matched at one junction end, which may reflect a read error. V is TRBV29-1 and J is TRBJ1-2, with 8 bases aligning to TRBD1. CDR1 is SQVTM, CDR2 ANQGSEA, per germline. The CDR3 covers 9 residues. The CDR3 coding sequence is TGCAGCGTTGAAGGGGACAGGTCCTTC. This codes for CSVEGDRSF.

The genes are TRBV4-2 and TRBJ2-1; D may be TRBD1 (6 bases). This CDR3 contains 13 residues. CDR1 and CDR2 from the germline V gene are LGHNA and YNFKEQ. Trimming took 4 bases from V and 5 from J, leaving 9 bases between them. CDR3 residues: CASSPHRDNEQFF. For the CDR3, the DNA is TGTGCCAGCAGCCCGCACAGGGACAATGAGCAGTTCTTC.

In its sample, this clone was seen a few times. V and J are TRBV18 and TRBJ2-5; unclear D gene. The germline CDR1 and CDR2 sequences are KGHSH and LQKENI. The CDR3 has 11 residues. V was clipped by 2 bases and J by 6 bases, with 4 bases between them. As DNA, the CDR3 is TGTGCCAGCTCACCAGAGAAGACCCAGTACTTC. Its translation: CASSPEKTQYF.

The chain carries TRBV7-2 and TRBJ2-7; the match to TRBD1 covers 9 bases. Unmatched junction bases numbered 10, after V lost 5 bases and J lost 5 bases. Germline V lookup: CDR1 SGHTA, CDR2 FQGNSA. This CDR3 is 15 amino acids long. The CDR3 nucleotides are TGTGCCAGCAGCACCACCGGGACAGGGTCAGACGAGCAGTACTTC. Amino acids: CASSTTGTGSDEQYF. The full variable domain, rest sourced from reference TRBV7-2 and TRBJ2-7, is GAGVSQSPSNKVTEKGKDVELRCDPISGHTALYWYRQSLGQGLEFLIYFQGNSAPDKSGLPSDRFSAERTGGSVSTLTIQRTQQEDSAVYLCASSTTGTGSDEQYFGPGTRLTVT.

This clone was seen a few times. The chain combines TRBV6-5 with TRBJ1-6, with TRBD1 identical over 8 bases. This CDR3 is built from 15 residues. With V trimmed by 6 bases and J by 4 bases, 5 bases remained unmatched. Germline V gives CDR1 MNHEY, CDR2 SVGAGI. The CDR3 loop reads CASSLDREYNSPLHF. CDR3 nucleotide sequence: TGTGCCAGCAGCCTGGACAGGGAGTATAATTCACCCCTCCACTTT.

This clone was counted a single time. The genes are TRBV29-1 and TRBJ1-4; D is ambiguous. Germline V CDR1 and CDR2: SQVTM, ANQGSEA. V was trimmed by 4 bases and J by 0 bases, leaving 6 bases between them. This CDR3 has 13 amino acids. This CDR3 reads CSVASSTNEKLFF. The CDR3, as DNA: TGCAGCGTTGCCAGTTCAACTAATGAAAAACTGTTTTTT. The full variable domain, in which reference TRBV29-1 and TRBJ1-4 provide the parts outside the CDR3, is SAVISQKPSRDICQRGTSLTIQCQVDSQVTMMFWYRQQPGQSLTLIATANQGSEATYESGFVIDKFPISRPNLTFSTLTVSNMSPEDSSIYLCSVASSTNEKLFFGSGTQLSVL.

The V gene is TRBV29-1, the J gene TRBJ2-1, with D perhaps TRBD2 (5 bases). The CDR3 runs 15 residues. V lost 5 bases, J lost 0 bases, and 14 bases lay in between. Per germline, CDR1 SQVTM and CDR2 ANQGSEA. The CDR3 spells CSVRVAQNSYNEQFF. The CDR3 coding sequence is TGCAGCGTTCGGGTAGCGCAAAACTCCTACAATGAGCAGTTCTTC.

V is TRBV18 and J is TRBJ1-1; D unclear. V was trimmed by 0 bases and J by 6 bases, leaving 11 bases between them. Germline assignment: CDR1 KGHSH and CDR2 LQKENI. The CDR3 runs 14 residues. Written as DNA, the CDR3 is TGTGCCAGCTCACCACCGGGTAGAGGCGCTGAAGCTTTCTTT. It yields the protein CASSPPGRGAEAFF.

This clone was seen just once. This chain links TRBV4-2 with TRBJ2-3; 7 bases match TRBD1. The CDR3 consists of 15 residues. Germline V gene sequence: CDR1 LGHNA, CDR2 YNFKEQ. V lost 0 bases, J lost 2 bases, and 2 bases stayed unmatched. The CDR3, as DNA: TGTGCCAGCAGCCAAGATGGGACAGCCACAGATACGCAGTATTTT. The encoded protein is CASSQDGTATDTQYF.

The chain carries TRBV5-1 and TRBJ2-7; the match to TRBD1 covers 7 bases. In germline, CDR1 is SGHRS, CDR2 YFSETQ. The CDR3 loop spans 14 amino acids. V trimming: 3 bases; J trimming: 8 bases; junction bases outside the gene matches: 11. The CDR3 DNA sequence: TGCGCCAGCAGCTCCTCCGGGACAGACAACAAGCAGTACTTC. Translating it yields CASSSSGTDNKQYF.

A few counts support this clone. CDR3 bases: TGTGCCAGCAGCCAAGATCTCGGGGGAAGTGGAAACACCATATATTTT. It is translated as CASSQDLGGSGNTIYF. The rearrangement joins TRBV14 to TRBJ1-3, with D possibly matching TRBD1 (5 bases). V gave up 0 bases and J gave up 3 bases, with 12 bases separating them. Per the germline V gene, CDR1 is SGHDN and CDR2 is FVKESK. The CDR3 is 16 residues long.

This clone was seen a few times. The chain combines TRBV5-7 with TRBJ1-1, with unresolved D. TRBV5-7 is placed among ORFs of uncertain function. The CDR3 has 12 amino acids. Trimming took 0 bases from V and 7 from J, leaving 7 bases between them. The CDR3 DNA reads as TGTGCCAGCAGCTTGGATTTCTGTGAAGCTTTCTTT. Translated, it gives CASSLDFCEAFF.

This chain connects TRBV4-3 to TRBJ1-2, with 7 positions matching TRBD1. V shed 1 base, J shed 2 bases, and the junction held 4 bases outside the gene matches. CDR1 and CDR2 (germline): LGHNA, YSLEER. The CDR3 totals 15 residues. The DNA of the CDR3 is TGCGCCAGCAGCCAAGTTAACAGGGGAAACTATGGCTACACCTTC. Protein product: CASSQVNRGNYGYTF.

The chain couples TRBV29-1 to TRBJ2-7; D unclear. This CDR3 contains 13 residues. From germline, CDR1 is SQVTM and CDR2 ANQGSEA. Trimming took 4 bases from V and 5 from J, leaving 15 bases between them. The CDR3 DNA reads as TGCAGCGTTGCTTGGGAAGTTAACGACGAGCAGTACTTC. Its translation is CSVAWEVNDEQYF.

V gene TRBV20-1 combines with J gene TRBJ1-6; D gene unclear. Germline V lookup: CDR1 DFQATT, CDR2 SNEGSKA (reference sequence). The CDR3 runs to 9 residues. V shed 6 bases and J shed 9 bases, with 3 bases lying between them. The CDR3 DNA sequence: TGCAGTGCCGGTTCACCCCTCCACTTT. It specifies CSAGSPLHF.